What follows describes a single T cell receptor beta chain. Its target is unknown. The record originates from a study of CXCR3-negative and CXCR3-positive naive CD8 T cells. Germline V CDR1 and CDR2: SQVTM, ANQGSEA. The CDR3 is 11 residues long. In triplicate, each CD8+ T cell subset was sorted at roughly 330,000 cells per replicate. Study results and limitations: Surface CD5 was comparable between naive subsets; TCR strength was inferred from TRB CDR3 properties. Memory cells showed distinct TRBV-TRBJ patterns, while the two naive subsets matched. More hydrophobic TRB CDR3s occurred in CXCR3-positive than in CXCR3-negative naive cells.

In preparing the TRB cDNA libraries, 5' RACE with UMI labels was used. Reprocessing the 5' RACE reads, TCRdb reports a single entry for every CDR3 protein and omits DNA. The sample holds 150,000 to 170,000 distinct CDR3 sequences. The sequence came from a human donor in good health. Some clones in this sample may be carry-over from other donors' samples. The source material was naive CXCR3+ CD8+ T cells from blood. Documented subset: CD45RO-CCR7+CD27+CD95- naive CD8+ T cells expressing CXCR3 (TNR3+). The chain recombines TRBV29-1 with TRBJ2-7; TCRdb indicates TRBD1, and absent DNA this call remains unverified. Here the CDR3 reads CSATGNYEQYF.